The 19 T cell receptor beta chains given below trace back to one sample, sequenced in a study of regulatory T cells in long-lasting Graves disease. To make TCR beta libraries, researchers used iRepertoire HTBI primers and Arm-PCR of CDR3 regions. TCRdb reanalysed the multiplex PCR reads using MiXCR and keeps one entry per CDR3 protein. The data show approximately 440,000 distinct CDR3 sequences, around a quarter seen once. Time point described: persistent/refractory GD, antithyroid drugs over 5 years with positive TRAb. Preparation of the TCR library used RNA extracted from PBMCs. The source material was peripheral blood mononuclear cells (PBMCs), sampled when the disease was refractory, from a patient treated with antithyroid drugs. The receptors were gathered from a female donor with Graves disease.

The chain couples TRBV25-1 to TRBJ1-5; TRBD1 matches at 7 bases. Germline V lookup: CDR1 MGHDK, CDR2 SYGVNS. Trimming took 4 bases from V and 4 from J; bases not matched to a gene: 7. CDR3 size: 15 residues. The CDR3 sequence is CASSVLDRENQPQHF. The CDR3 coding sequence is TGTGCCAGCAGTGTACTCGACAGGGAAAATCAGCCCCAGCATTTT.

This chain connects TRBV7-9 to TRBJ2-7, with 7 positions matching TRBD2. CDR3 length: 17 amino acids. Germline V CDR1 and CDR2: SEHNR, FQNEAQ (reference sequence). V lost 4 bases and J lost 2; bases outside the gene matches: 14. The chain's CDR3 is CASSSTLSTRGAYEQYF. The CDR3 nucleotides read TGTGCCAGCAGCTCAACTCTCTCGACCCGGGGGGCCTACGAGCAGTACTTC.

This clonotype was recorded once. A much larger clonotype is one base distant, so this may be a read error. This chain links TRBV20-1 with TRBJ2-7, with unresolved D. Trimming took 0 bases from V and 0 from J, leaving 15 bases between them. The CDR3 spans 16 residues. CDR1 is DFQATT, CDR2 SNEGSKA, per germline (reference sequence). The DNA of the CDR3 is TGCAGTGCTAGAGATAATGGCAGACTTTCCTCCTACGAGCAGTACTTC. This sequence encodes CSARDNGRLSSYEQYF.

The rearrangement uses TRBV12-3 or TRBV12-4 and TRBJ2-7, with no clear D. This CDR3 contains 13 residues. V gave up 3 bases and J gave up 0 bases, with 6 bases separating them. CDR3 amino acids: CASSFAHSYEQYF. CDR3 sequence (DNA): TGTGCCAGCAGTTTCGCTCACTCCTACGAGCAGTACTTC.

This clonotype has more than one count but fewer than ten. The chain employs TRBV18 and TRBJ1-2, with unresolved D. With 1 base removed from V and 0 bases from J, the gap between germline ends came to 9 bases. Germline values: CDR1 KGHSH, CDR2 LQKENI. This CDR3 has 15 residues. The CDR3 is CASSPRGPANYGYTF. The CDR3 nucleotides read TGTGCCAGCTCACCACGAGGGCCCGCTAACTATGGCTACACCTTC.

The chain uses TRBV20-1 and TRBJ1-6; D unresolved. CDR1 and CDR2 (germline): DFQATT, SNEGSKA (reference sequence). The CDR3 spans 15 residues. Between the trimmed V and J ends, which lost 3 bases and 8 bases, there was a span of 17 bases. The CDR3 loop reads CSASQQFFLDSPLHF. Written as DNA, the CDR3 is TGCAGTGCTAGCCAACAGTTCTTTTTGGATTCACCCCTCCACTTT.

The CDR3 is CASSEGQRGGYTF. CDR3 nucleotides: TGTGCCAGTAGTGAAGGCCAACGCGGTGGCTACACCTTC. The V and J genes are TRBV19 and TRBJ1-2; D is unresolved. Trimming removed 5 bases at V and 7 bases at J, with 14 bases between. CDR3 size: 13 residues. Germline CDR1 and CDR2: LNHDA and SQIVND (reference sequence).

This chain uses TRBV28 with TRBJ2-5; D is perhaps TRBD2 (5 bases). Germline V gene sequence: CDR1 MDHEN, CDR2 SYDVKM. The V end was cut by 7 bases, the J end by 2 bases, with 11 bases between. The CDR3 covers 13 residues. CDR3 in amino acids: CASNRGPQETQYF. The CDR3 DNA is TGTGCCAGCAACCGAGGGCCGCAAGAGACCCAGTACTTC.

In its sample, this clonotype was seen many times. The J gene is TRBJ1-5, the V gene TRBV20-1; no reliable D call. The germline gives CDR1 DFQATT, CDR2 SNEGSKA (reference sequence). The V end was cut by 5 bases, the J end by 1 base, with 9 bases between. The length of the CDR3 is 13 residues. The CDR3 spells CSAHMGSNQPQHF. In nucleotides, the CDR3 is TGCAGTGCTCACATGGGGAGCAATCAGCCCCAGCATTTT.

The V call is TRBV30, the J call TRBJ2-7; D is undetermined. The V gene lost 3 bases and the J gene lost 7 bases, with 13 bases spanning the gap. The CDR3 sequence is 12 residues long. Germline CDR1 reads GTSNPN; CDR2 reads SVGIG (reference sequence). The CDR3 reads CAWSRQAGEQYF. The CDR3, as DNA: TGTGCCTGGAGCAGGCAAGCCGGTGAGCAGTACTTC.

The chain uses TRBV5-6 and TRBJ2-7, with 8 bases that match TRBD1. V lost 4 bases to trimming and J lost 1 base; unmatched junction nucleotides: 7. CDR1 and CDR2 from the germline V gene are SGHDT and YYEEEE. The CDR3 covers 15 residues. CDR3 residues: CASSKRQGLSYEQYF. CDR3 nucleotide sequence: TGTGCCAGCAGCAAACGACAGGGGCTGTCCTACGAGCAGTACTTC.

This clonotype has a count of ten or more. The chain is built from TRBV28 and TRBJ1-2; D perhaps matches TRBD1 (6 bases). The CDR3 extends over 14 amino acids. Looked up from germline, CDR1 is MDHEN and CDR2 is SYDVKM. V was shortened by 5 bases and J by 8 bases, with 18 bases between the two germline ends. This chain's CDR3 is CASSPQQGGEGYTF. CDR3 DNA: TGTGCCAGCAGTCCCCAACAGGGCGGGGAGGGCTACACCTTC.

The rearrangement uses TRBV29-1 and TRBJ1-5; D gene unclear. This CDR3 spans 13 amino acids. Between the trimmed V and J ends, which lost 4 bases and 6 bases, there was a span of 13 bases. Germline CDR1 reads SQVTM; CDR2 reads ANQGSEA. The CDR3 is CSVAVTMGQPQHF. CDR3 sequence (DNA): TGCAGCGTTGCAGTGACAATGGGTCAGCCCCAGCATTTT.

The sample holds a few counts of this clonotype. J is TRBJ1-2 and V is TRBV7-9, with D unresolved. Germline V lookup: CDR1 SEHNR, CDR2 FQNEAQ (reference sequence). This CDR3 has 14 amino acids. The V and J ends lost 4 bases and 4 bases respectively, with 13 bases between them. In nucleotides, the CDR3 is TGTGCCAGCAGCTACAACAGCGATCTCTATGGCTACACCTTC. Amino acid sequence: CASSYNSDLYGYTF.

The chain combines TRBV19 with TRBJ1-1; no clear D gene. The CDR3 has 14 amino acids. The germline V gene encodes CDR1 LNHDA and CDR2 SQIVND (reference sequence). V shed 11 bases and J shed 0 bases, with 16 bases lying between them. CDR3 region: CAAQGRLMNTEAFF. The CDR3, as DNA: TGTGCCGCACAAGGGAGATTGATGAACACTGAAGCTTTCTTT.

The V gene is TRBV6-5, the J gene TRBJ1-2; weak D call: TRBD1 (5 bases). There are 14 residues in the CDR3. The V and J ends lost 2 bases and 4 bases respectively, with 11 bases between them. The germline CDR1 and CDR2 sequences are MNHEY and SVGAGI. The CDR3 bases are TGTGCCAGCAGTTACGGGGAGAGGGGCTATGGCTACACCTTC. Translated, it gives CASSYGERGYGYTF.

To note about this clonotype: This may stem from a read error, because a much larger clone lies one nucleotide away. The chain employs TRBV15 and TRBJ1-1; D gene ambiguous. V was trimmed by 7 bases and J by 0 bases, leaving 12 bases between them. Germline V gene sequence: CDR1 LNHNV, CDR2 YYDKDF (reference sequence). The CDR3 spans 14 residues. In DNA form, the CDR3 reads TGTGCCACCACTCCGAGAGCAGTGAACACTGAAGCTTTCTTT. It codes for CATTPRAVNTEAFF.

The V and J genes are TRBV10-3 and TRBJ1-2; D uncertain. Germline CDR1 and CDR2: ENHRY and SYGVKD. The CDR3 contains 14 residues. Trimming shortened V by 2 bases and J by 2 bases, and 9 bases separated the two germline ends. This CDR3 reads CAISEAVGNYGYTF. CDR3 DNA sequence: TGTGCCATCAGTGAGGCGGTAGGAAACTATGGCTACACCTTC.

The table lists this clonotype with a few counts. The chain employs TRBV19 and TRBJ2-1; TRBD2 might be the D (5 bases). The ends were cut back, 4 bases at V and 6 bases at J, with 10 bases in the middle. In germline, CDR1 is LNHDA, CDR2 SQIVND (reference sequence). The length of the CDR3 is 13 residues. CDR3 DNA sequence: TGTGCCAGTAGTACCGGGATCTCCAATGAGCAGTTCTTC. Its protein product is CASSTGISNEQFF.